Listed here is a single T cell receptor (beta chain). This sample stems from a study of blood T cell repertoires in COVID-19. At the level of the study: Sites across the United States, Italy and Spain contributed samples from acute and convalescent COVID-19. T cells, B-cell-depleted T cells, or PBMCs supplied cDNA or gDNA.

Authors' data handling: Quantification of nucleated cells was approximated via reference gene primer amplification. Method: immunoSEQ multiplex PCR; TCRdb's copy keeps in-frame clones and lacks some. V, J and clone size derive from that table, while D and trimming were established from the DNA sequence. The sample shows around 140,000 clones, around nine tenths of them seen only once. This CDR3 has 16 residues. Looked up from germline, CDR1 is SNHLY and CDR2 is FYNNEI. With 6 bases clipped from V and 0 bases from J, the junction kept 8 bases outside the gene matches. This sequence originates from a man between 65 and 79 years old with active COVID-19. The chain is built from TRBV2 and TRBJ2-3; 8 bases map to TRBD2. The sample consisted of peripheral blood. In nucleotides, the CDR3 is TGTGCCAGCAGCGGGGGGGCAGGGTCTAGCACAGATACGCAGTATTTT. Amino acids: CASSGGAGSSTDTQYF.